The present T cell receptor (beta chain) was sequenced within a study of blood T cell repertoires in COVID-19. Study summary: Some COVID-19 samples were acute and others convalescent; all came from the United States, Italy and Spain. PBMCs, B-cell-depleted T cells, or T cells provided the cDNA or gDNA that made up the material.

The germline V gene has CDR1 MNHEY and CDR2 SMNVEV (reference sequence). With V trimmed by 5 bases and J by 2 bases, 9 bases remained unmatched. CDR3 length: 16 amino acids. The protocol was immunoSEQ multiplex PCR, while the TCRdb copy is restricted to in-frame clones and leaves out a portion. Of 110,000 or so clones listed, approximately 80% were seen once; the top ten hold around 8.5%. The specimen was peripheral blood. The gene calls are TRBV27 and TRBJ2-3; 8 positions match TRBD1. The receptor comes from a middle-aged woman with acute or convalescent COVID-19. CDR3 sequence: CASSLDRVRFTDTQYF. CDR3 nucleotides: TGTGCCAGCAGTCTGGACAGGGTACGATTCACAGATACGCAGTATTTT.